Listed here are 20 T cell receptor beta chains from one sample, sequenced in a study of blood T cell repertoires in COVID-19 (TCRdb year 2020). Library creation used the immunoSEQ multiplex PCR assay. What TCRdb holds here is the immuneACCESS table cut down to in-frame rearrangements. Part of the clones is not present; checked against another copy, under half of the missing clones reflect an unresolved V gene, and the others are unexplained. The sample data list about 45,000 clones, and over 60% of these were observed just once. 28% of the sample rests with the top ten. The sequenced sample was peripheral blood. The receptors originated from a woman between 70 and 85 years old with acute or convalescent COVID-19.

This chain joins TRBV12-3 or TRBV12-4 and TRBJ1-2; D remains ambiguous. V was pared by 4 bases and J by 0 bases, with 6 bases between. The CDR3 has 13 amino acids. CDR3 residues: CASSYAANYGYTF. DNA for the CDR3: TGTGCCAGCAGTTATGCAGCTAACTATGGCTACACCTTC.

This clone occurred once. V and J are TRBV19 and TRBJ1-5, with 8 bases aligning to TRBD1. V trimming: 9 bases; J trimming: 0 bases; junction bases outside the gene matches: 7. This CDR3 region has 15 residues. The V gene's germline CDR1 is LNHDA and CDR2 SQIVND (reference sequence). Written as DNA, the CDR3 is TGTGCCAGCGCCCCGGGACAGGCTAGCAATCAGCCCCAGCATTTT. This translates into CASAPGQASNQPQHF.

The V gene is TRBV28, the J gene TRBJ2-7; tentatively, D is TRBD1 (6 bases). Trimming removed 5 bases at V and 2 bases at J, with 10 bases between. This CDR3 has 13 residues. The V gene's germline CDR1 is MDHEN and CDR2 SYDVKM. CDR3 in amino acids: CASSPRTAYEQYF. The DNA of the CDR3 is TGTGCCAGCAGTCCCCGGACAGCCTACGAGCAGTACTTC.

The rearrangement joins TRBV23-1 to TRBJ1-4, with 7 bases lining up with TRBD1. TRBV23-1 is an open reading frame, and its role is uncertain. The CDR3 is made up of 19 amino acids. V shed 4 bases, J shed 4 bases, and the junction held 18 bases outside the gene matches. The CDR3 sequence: CASSPRQPRQGLYNEKLFF. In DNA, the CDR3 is TGCGCCAGCAGTCCCCGACAACCCCGACAGGGCCTCTATAATGAAAAACTGTTTTTT.

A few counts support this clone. The CDR3 DNA is TGTGCCACCAGCAGACCACCCGGGACTAGTGTAGGTGAGCAGTTCTTC. Its protein is CATSRPPGTSVGEQFF. The V call is TRBV15, the J call TRBJ2-1; 8 bases map to TRBD2. CDR1 is LNHNV, CDR2 YYDKDF, per germline (reference sequence). Trimming cost V 2 bases and J 9 bases; bases outside gene matches: 12. The CDR3 extends over 16 amino acids.

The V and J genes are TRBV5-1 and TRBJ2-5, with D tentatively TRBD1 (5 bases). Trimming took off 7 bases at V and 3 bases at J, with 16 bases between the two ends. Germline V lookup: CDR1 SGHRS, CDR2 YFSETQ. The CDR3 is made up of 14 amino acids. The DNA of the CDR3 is TGCGCCAGCTCACCTGGGAAGGGGAAAGAGACCCAGTACTTC. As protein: CASSPGKGKETQYF.

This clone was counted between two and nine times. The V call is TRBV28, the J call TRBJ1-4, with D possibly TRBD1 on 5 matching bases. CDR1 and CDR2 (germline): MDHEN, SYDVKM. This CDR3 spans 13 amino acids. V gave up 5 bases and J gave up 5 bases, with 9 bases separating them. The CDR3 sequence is CASSRTRNEKLFF. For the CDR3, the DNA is TGTGCCAGCAGTCGGACAAGAAATGAAAAACTGTTTTTT.

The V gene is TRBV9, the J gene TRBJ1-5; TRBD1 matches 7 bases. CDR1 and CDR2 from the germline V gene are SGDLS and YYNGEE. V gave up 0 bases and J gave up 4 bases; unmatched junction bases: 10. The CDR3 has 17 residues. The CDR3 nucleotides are TGTGCCAGCAGCGTAGAGGCAGGGGGGAGTGGAAATCAGCCCCAGCATTTT. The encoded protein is CASSVEAGGSGNQPQHF.

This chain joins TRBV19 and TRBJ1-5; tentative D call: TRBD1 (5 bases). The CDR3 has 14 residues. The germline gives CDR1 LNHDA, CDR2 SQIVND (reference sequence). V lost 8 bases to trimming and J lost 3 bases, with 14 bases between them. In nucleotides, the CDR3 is TGTGCCAGTGGGGGTGCGGGGACCAATCAGCCCCAGCATTTT. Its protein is CASGGAGTNQPQHF.

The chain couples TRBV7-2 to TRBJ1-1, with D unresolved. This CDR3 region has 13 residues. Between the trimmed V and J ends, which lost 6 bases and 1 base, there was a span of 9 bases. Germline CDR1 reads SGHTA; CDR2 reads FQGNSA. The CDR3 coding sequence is TGTGCCAGCAGAAAGGAGGGGAACACTGAAGCTTTCTTT. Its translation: CASRKEGNTEAFF.

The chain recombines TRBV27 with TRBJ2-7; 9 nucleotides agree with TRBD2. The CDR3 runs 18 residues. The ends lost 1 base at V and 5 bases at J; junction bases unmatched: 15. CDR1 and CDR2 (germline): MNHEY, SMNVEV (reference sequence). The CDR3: CASSLFSGSLLPIDEQYF. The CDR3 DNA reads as TGTGCCAGCAGTTTATTTAGCGGGAGCCTCCTTCCCATAGACGAGCAGTACTTC.

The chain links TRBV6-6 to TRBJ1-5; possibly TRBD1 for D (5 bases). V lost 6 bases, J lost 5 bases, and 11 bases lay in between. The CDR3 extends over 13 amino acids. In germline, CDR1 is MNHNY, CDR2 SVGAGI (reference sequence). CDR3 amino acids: CASRYGGDQPQHF. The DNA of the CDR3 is TGTGCCAGCAGGTATGGGGGGGATCAGCCCCAGCATTTT.

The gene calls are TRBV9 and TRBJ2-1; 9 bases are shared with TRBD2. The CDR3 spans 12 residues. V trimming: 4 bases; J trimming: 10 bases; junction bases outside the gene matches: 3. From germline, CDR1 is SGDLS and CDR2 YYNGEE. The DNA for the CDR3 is TGTGCCAGCAGCCCCCTAGCGGGAGAGCAGTTCTTC. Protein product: CASSPLAGEQFF.

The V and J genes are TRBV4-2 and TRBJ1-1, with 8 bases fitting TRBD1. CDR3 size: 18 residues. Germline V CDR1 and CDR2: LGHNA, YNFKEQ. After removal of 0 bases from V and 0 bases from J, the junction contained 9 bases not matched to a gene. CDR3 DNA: TGTGCCAGCAGCCAAGATCCAGGGGGCGGACTAATGAACACTGAAGCTTTCTTT. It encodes CASSQDPGGGLMNTEAFF.

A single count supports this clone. DNA of the CDR3: TGTGCCAGCAGCTTAGTGGCGGGGGCTCCCAGGGAGCAGTACTTC. Translated, it gives CASSLVAGAPREQYF. The gene calls are TRBV7-2 and TRBJ2-7, with D maybe TRBD2 (7 bases). The CDR3 length is 15 residues. V dropped 1 base and J dropped 7 bases, with 17 bases sitting between them. Germline V gene sequence: CDR1 SGHTA, CDR2 FQGNSA.

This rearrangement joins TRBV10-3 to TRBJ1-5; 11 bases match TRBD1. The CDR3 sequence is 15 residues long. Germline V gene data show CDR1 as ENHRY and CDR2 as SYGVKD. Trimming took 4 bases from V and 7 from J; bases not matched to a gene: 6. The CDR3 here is CAISGDRGRGQPQHF. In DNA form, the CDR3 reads TGTGCCATCAGTGGGGACAGGGGGAGAGGACAGCCCCAGCATTTT.

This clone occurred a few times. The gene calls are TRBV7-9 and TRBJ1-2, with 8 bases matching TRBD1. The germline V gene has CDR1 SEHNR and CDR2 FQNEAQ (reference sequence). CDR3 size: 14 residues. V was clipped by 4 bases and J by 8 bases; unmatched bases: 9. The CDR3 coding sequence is TGTGCCAGCAGCTCGCACAGGGGGATGGAAGGCTACACCTTC. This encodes CASSSHRGMEGYTF.

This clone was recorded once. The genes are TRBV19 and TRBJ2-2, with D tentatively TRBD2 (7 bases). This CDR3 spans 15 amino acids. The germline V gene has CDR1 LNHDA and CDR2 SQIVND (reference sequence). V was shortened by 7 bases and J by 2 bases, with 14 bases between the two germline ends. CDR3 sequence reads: CASNGGGGNTGELFF. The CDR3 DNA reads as TGTGCCAGTAATGGGGGCGGGGGCAACACCGGGGAGCTGTTTTTT.

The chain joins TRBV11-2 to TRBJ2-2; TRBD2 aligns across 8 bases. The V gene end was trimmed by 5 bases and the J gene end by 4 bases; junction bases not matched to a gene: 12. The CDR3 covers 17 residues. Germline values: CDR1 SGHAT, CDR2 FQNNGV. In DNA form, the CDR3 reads TGTGCCAGCAGCCCTCCGGTAGCGGGGTGGGGCACCGGGGAGCTGTTTTTT. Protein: CASSPPVAGWGTGELFF.

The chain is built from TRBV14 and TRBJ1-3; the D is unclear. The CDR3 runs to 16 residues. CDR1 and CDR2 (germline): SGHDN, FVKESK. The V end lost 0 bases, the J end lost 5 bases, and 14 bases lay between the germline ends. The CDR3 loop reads CASSQDWRTLRNTIYF. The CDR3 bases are TGTGCCAGCAGCCAAGATTGGCGGACTCTCCGAAACACCATATATTTT.